This T cell receptor (beta chain) was recorded in a study of Graves' ophthalmopathy and Graves' hyperthyroidism. Study conclusions and caveats: Built on 13 signatures, a model told ophthalmopathy apart from stable hyperthyroidism with about 88% sensitivity and roughly 80% specificity.

None of the included patients had other autoimmune diseases, uncontrolled infections, pregnancy or lactation, as these led to exclusion. A roughly 10 ml volume of fresh peripheral blood provided the PBMCs. CDR1 SGHAT and CDR2 FQDESV come from the germline V gene (reference sequence). This CDR3 spans 14 amino acids. Trimming took off 8 bases at V and 3 bases at J, with 16 bases between the two ends. The authors amplified TCR beta CDR3 regions, and they did so from RNA transcripts for repertoire sequencing. The authors performed first-round RT-PCR with HTBI primers and then a second-round multiplex PCR. TCRdb ran MiXCR on the multiplex PCR reads and lists one entry per CDR3 protein. This table holds hundreds of thousands of distinct CDR3 sequences, approximately 39% found once. Of note for this clonotype: Its antigen remains unidentified.

The origin of this receptor is an adult man with Graves' ophthalmopathy. Sequences were obtained from peripheral blood. This rearrangement joins TRBV11-1 to TRBJ1-2, with D tentatively TRBD1 (5 bases). The CDR3 nucleotides are TGTGCCAGCCCTGGGACCACCTTTTACTATGGCTACACCTTC. Translation: CASPGTTFYYGYTF.